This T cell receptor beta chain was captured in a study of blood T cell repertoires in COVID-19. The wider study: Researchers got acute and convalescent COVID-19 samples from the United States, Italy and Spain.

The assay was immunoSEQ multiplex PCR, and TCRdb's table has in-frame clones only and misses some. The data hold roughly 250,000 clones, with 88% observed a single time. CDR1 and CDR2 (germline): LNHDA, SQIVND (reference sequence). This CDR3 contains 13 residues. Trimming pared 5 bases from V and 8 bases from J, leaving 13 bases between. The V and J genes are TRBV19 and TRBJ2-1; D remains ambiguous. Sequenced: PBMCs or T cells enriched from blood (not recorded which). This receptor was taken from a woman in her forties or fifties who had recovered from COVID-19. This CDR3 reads CASSHRMVDEQFF. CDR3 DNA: TGTGCCAGTAGTCACCGAATGGTAGATGAGCAGTTCTTC. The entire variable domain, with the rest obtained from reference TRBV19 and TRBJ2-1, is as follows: DGGITQSPKYLFRKEGQNVTLSCEQNLNHDAMYWYRQDPGQGLRLIYYSQIVNDFQKGDIAEGYSVSREKKESFPLTVTSAQKNPTAFYLCASSHRMVDEQFFGPGTRLTVL.